Below, 15 T cell receptor beta chains from the same sample are listed, as sequenced in a study of blood T cells in healthy people across ages. Next came a second PCR, run for roughly 6 to 11 cycles, which used a sample-barcoded 5' primer along with a J-beta primer mix. TCRdb passed the 5' RACE reads through MiXCR, listing each CDR3 protein once. The data hold approximately 820,000 distinct CDR3 sequences, with under 55% observed a single time. The sequenced sample was blood. These receptors originate from a man aged 60 to 75 in good health.

The rearrangement joins TRBV14 to TRBJ1-1; D is uncertain. CDR3 size: 14 residues. CDR1 and CDR2 from the germline V gene are SGHDN and FVKESK. The germline V and J ends were trimmed by 5 bases and 1 base, with 11 bases remaining between them. In DNA form, the CDR3 reads TGTGCCAGCAGCTATTTTCGTGGGAACACTGAAGCTTTCTTT. Residues: CASSYFRGNTEAFF.

The V gene is TRBV5-1, the J gene TRBJ2-4; 8 nucleotides match TRBD2. Per germline, CDR1 SGHRS and CDR2 YFSETQ. The CDR3 has 15 residues. V lost 4 bases and J lost 13; bases outside the gene matches: 16. CDR3 sequence reads: CASSVDTITGGEQYF. The CDR3 DNA reads TGCGCCAGCAGCGTGGACACCATAACGGGAGGGGAGCAGTACTTC.

Ten or more counts support this clonotype. V usage is TRBV9 and J usage is TRBJ1-2, with D unclear. The CDR3 sequence is 12 residues long. The germline V gene encodes CDR1 SGDLS and CDR2 YYNGEE. CDR3 in amino acids: CASGGKNYGYTF. The CDR3 DNA reads TGTGCTTCAGGCGGGAAAAACTATGGCTACACCTTC. Looking up the rest from reference TRBV9 and TRBJ1-2 gives the full variable domain: DSGVTQTPKHLITATGQRVTLRCSPRSGDLSVYWYQQSLDQGLQFLIQYYNGEERAKGNILERFSAQQFPDLHSELNLSSLELGDSALYFCASGGKNYGYTFGSGTRLTVV.

This clonotype was seen only once. The gene calls are TRBV11-3 and TRBJ2-5; 15 bases are a match to TRBD2. Germline-derived CDR1 and CDR2 are SGHNT and YENEEA. The junction had 10 bases not matched to a gene; V was cut back by 6 bases and J by 11 bases. CDR3 length: 15 amino acids. The CDR3 nucleotides read TGTGCCAGCAGGCGGACTAGCGGGGGGGTAGATGAGCAGTACTTC. It is translated as CASRRTSGGVDEQYF.

V gene TRBV7-2 combines with J gene TRBJ2-5; tentative D call: TRBD2 (6 bases). Germline CDR1 and CDR2: SGHTA and FQGNSA. The CDR3 runs 15 residues. Trimming took 4 bases from V and 0 from J, leaving 12 bases between them. The CDR3 sequence is CASSWRGTYQETQYF. The CDR3 DNA sequence: TGTGCCAGCAGCTGGAGGGGAACGTACCAAGAGACCCAGTACTTC.

In its sample, this clonotype was seen a few times. The chain links TRBV5-1 to TRBJ2-5, with TRBD1 matching over 11 bases. Germline V gene sequence: CDR1 SGHRS, CDR2 YFSETQ. J lost 2 bases, V lost 2 bases, and 5 bases had no gene match. The CDR3 totals 16 residues. This chain's CDR3 is CASSFRGQGAQETQYF. For the CDR3, the DNA is TGCGCCAGCAGCTTTCGCGGACAGGGGGCTCAAGAGACCCAGTACTTC.

The chain combines TRBV30 with TRBJ1-5; no clear D gene. The germline V gene has CDR1 GTSNPN and CDR2 SVGIG (reference sequence). The CDR3 loop spans 13 amino acids. Trimming took 0 bases from V and 6 from J, leaving 9 bases between them. In DNA, the CDR3 is TGTGCCTGGAGTGTAGAGTTGGCTCAGCCCCAGCATTTT. This codes for CAWSVELAQPQHF.

V and J are TRBV20-1 and TRBJ1-5; 7 bases map to TRBD1. V gave up 6 bases and J gave up 5 bases; unmatched junction bases: 13. The CDR3 loop spans 15 amino acids. Germline V gene data show CDR1 as DFQATT and CDR2 as SNEGSKA (reference sequence). CDR3 bases: TGCAGTGCGAGAAAGACAGGGAGTGGGGATCAGCCCCAGCATTTT. Encoded protein: CSARKTGSGDQPQHF.

The chain joins TRBV9 to TRBJ2-5, with TRBD2 matching over 13 bases. The CDR3 contains 17 residues. The trim removed 0 bases at V and 4 bases at J, leaving 6 bases unmatched. The germline V gene encodes CDR1 SGDLS and CDR2 YYNGEE. DNA of the CDR3: TGTGCCAGCAGCGTAGGGGGACTAGCGGGGACTGGAGAGACCCAGTACTTC. As protein: CASSVGGLAGTGETQYF.

Only a few counts were recorded for this clonotype. The rearrangement joins TRBV5-1 to TRBJ2-1, with a tentative D call TRBD1 (6 bases). The CDR3 length is 12 residues. Per germline, CDR1 SGHRS and CDR2 YFSETQ. Trimming stripped 4 bases from V and 10 bases from J, with 12 bases between. The CDR3 nucleotides are TGCGCCAGCAGCACCAACAGGGCCGAGCAGTTCTTC. Protein sequence: CASSTNRAEQFF. The full variable domain, rest sourced from reference TRBV5-1 and TRBJ2-1, is KAGVTQTPRYLIKTRGQQVTLSCSPISGHRSVSWYQQTPGQGLQFLFEYFSETQRNKGNFPGRFSGRQFSNSRSEMNVSTLELGDSALYLCASSTNRAEQFFGPGTRLTVL.

The chain is built from TRBV20-1 and TRBJ1-6; TRBD1 might be the D (6 bases). The CDR3 length is 17 residues. The V gene lost 1 base and the J gene lost 0 bases, with 13 bases spanning the gap. The germline CDR1 and CDR2 sequences are DFQATT and SNEGSKA (reference sequence). CDR3 in DNA: TGCAGTGCTAGAGCGGGACATGAGAGCTCCTATAATTCACCCCTCCACTTT. Encoded protein: CSARAGHESSYNSPLHF.

A single count supports this clonotype. J is TRBJ1-5 and V is TRBV7-2; a possible D gene is TRBD1 (5 bases). CDR3 length equals 16 residues. Trimming cost V 4 bases and J 1 base, with 14 bases left between them. CDR1 SGHTA and CDR2 FQGNSA come from the germline V gene. The CDR3 region is CASSSQQGISNQPQHF. In DNA, the CDR3 is TGTGCCAGCAGCTCCCAGCAGGGTATCAGCAATCAGCCCCAGCATTTT. Supplemented by reference TRBV7-2 and TRBJ1-5, the full variable domain reads GAGVSQSPSNKVTEKGKDVELRCDPISGHTALYWYRQSLGQGLEFLIYFQGNSAPDKSGLPSDRFSAERTGGSVSTLTIQRTQQEDSAVYLCASSSQQGISNQPQHFGDGTRLSIL.

The V and J genes are TRBV25-1 and TRBJ2-7; 12 bases line up with TRBD2. The closer fit of TRBJ2-5 to the DNA end suggests the J call may be wrong. Germline CDR1 is MGHDK and CDR2 is SYGVNS. The CDR3 spans 16 residues. The CDR3 sequence: CASSDLLAGGGETQYF. Written as DNA, the CDR3 is TGTGCCAGCAGTGACCTACTAGCGGGGGGTGGAGAGACCCAGTACTTC.

Concerning this clonotype: The junction and the germline gene differ at one end; a read error may be behind it. The chain combines TRBV7-2 with TRBJ2-1; possibly TRBD2 for D (5 bases). This CDR3 comprises 14 residues. The germline gives CDR1 SGHTA, CDR2 FQGNSA. The CDR3, as DNA: TGTGCCAGCAGCTTAAAGGGAGTCGTCAATGTGCAGTTCTTC. This encodes CASSLKGVVNVQFF.

J is TRBJ2-7 and V is TRBV7-2; 8 bases map to TRBD1. The CDR3 totals 15 residues. J was trimmed by 3 bases and V by 7 bases; bases with no gene match: 11. CDR1 and CDR2 from the germline V gene are SGHTA and FQGNSA. DNA of the CDR3: TGTGCCAGCACCCTGCGGACAGGGTTCGGCTACGAGCAGTACTTC. Translated: CASTLRTGFGYEQYF.